Listed here is a single T cell receptor beta chain. Its specificity is not known. The CDR3 consists of 15 residues. The V segment lost 2 bases and the J segment 2 bases; nucleotides outside the gene matches: 2. Germline loops: CDR1 ENHRY, CDR2 SYGVKD. Treatment here: roughly 10-day PBMC culture with coronavirus spike peptide pools or control peptides (ViraFEST assay). The entry originates in a study of vaccination and CD4 T cells after COVID-19. Background on the study: Each participant underwent a two-dose regimen of either the BNT162b2 or the mRNA-1273 vaccine. Cultures that served as controls received a CEFX pool, an HIV-1 Nef pool, or no peptide.

An Oncomine TCR Beta short-read assay was used to sequence the DNA from cultured CD4+ T cells. TCRdb re-analysed the PCR reads in MiXCR, keeping a single row per CDR3 protein. The sample holds 15,000 to 20,000 distinct CDR3 sequences, 40% seen once. The rearrangement uses TRBV10-3 and TRBJ2-7; 11 nucleotides agree with TRBD2. The specimen sequenced was CD4+ T cells from blood, cultured in vitro. The sequence derives from a human donor who had recovered from COVID-19. The CDR3 DNA follows: TGTGCCATCAGTGAGGCACTAGCGGGAGCCTACGAGCAGTACTTC. Its translation: CAISEALAGAYEQYF.